This T cell receptor (beta chain) was obtained from a study of blood T cell repertoires in COVID-19. Study as a whole: The cDNA or gDNA used as material had been derived from T cells, B-cell-depleted T cells, or PBMCs.

Assay: immunoSEQ multiplex PCR; the TCRdb copy retains only in-frame clones and omits some. This repertoire shows approximately 110,000 clones, about four fifths found once; its top ten account for approximately 10%. Germline CDR1 and CDR2: MNHEY and SVGAGI. Trimming took 7 bases from V and 8 from J; bases not matched to a gene: 8. The CDR3 is 14 amino acids. The sample consisted of peripheral blood. This clonotype originated in a woman between 65 and 79 years old with acute or convalescent COVID-19. The J gene is TRBJ1-4, the V gene TRBV6-5, with 9 bases that match TRBD1. The CDR3 reads CASTRTGALEKLFF. CDR3 coding DNA: TGTGCCAGCACTCGGACAGGGGCGCTAGAAAAACTGTTTTTT.